This T cell receptor (beta chain) was sequenced in a study of T cell responses to AZD1222 COVID-19 vaccine. The protocol was immunoSEQ multiplex PCR, while the TCRdb copy is restricted to in-frame clones and leaves out a portion. Of around 110,000 clones in the sample, 84% are singletons; the top ten hold roughly 9.5%. Study-wide results and limits: There were vaccine-associated CD4 TCRs across spike, dominant at 160-218 and 743-854.

With regard to this clone: What it binds is unknown.

Source: peripheral blood, taken on day 0 of AZD1222 vaccination. The origin of this receptor is an adult in good health.

In DNA, the CDR3 is TGTGCCTGGAGGCGCAATTGGACAGGGAAAAAGAGTGATGGCTACACCTTC. Translated: CAWRRNWTGKKSDGYTF. This chain links TRBV30 with TRBJ1-2; 8 bases line up with TRBD1. The trim removed 3 bases at V and 6 bases at J, leaving 18 bases unmatched. This CDR3 is 17 amino acids long. The V gene's germline CDR1 is GTSNPN and CDR2 SVGIG (reference sequence).